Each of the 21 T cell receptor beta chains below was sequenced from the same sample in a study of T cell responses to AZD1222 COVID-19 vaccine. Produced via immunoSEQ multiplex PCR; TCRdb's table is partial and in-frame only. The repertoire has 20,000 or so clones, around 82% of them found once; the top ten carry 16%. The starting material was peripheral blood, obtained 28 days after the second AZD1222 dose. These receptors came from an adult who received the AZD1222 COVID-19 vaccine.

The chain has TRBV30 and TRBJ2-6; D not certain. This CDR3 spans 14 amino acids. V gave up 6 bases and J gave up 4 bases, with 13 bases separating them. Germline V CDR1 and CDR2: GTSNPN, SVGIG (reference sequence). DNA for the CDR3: TGTGCCTGTCCGTGGGCGCGGGGGGCCAACGTCCTGACTTTC. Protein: CACPWARGANVLTF.

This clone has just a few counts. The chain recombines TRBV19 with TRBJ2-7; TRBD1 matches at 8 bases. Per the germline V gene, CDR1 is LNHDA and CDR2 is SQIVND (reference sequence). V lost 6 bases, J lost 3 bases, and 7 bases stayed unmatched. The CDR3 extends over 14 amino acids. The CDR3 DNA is TGTGCCAGTAGCCTGGGACAGGCTTACTACGAGCAGTACTTC. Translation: CASSLGQAYYEQYF.

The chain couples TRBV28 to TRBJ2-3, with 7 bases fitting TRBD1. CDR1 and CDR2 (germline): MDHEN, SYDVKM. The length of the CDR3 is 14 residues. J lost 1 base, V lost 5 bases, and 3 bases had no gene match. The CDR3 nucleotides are TGTGCCAGCAGTAACCAGGGGGGCACAGATACGCAGTATTTT. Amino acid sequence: CASSNQGGTDTQYF.

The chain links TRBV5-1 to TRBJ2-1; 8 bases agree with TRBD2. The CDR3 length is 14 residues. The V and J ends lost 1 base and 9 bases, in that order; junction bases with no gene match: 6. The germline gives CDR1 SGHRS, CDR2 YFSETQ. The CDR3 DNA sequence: TGCGCCAGCAGCTTGTCTACTAGCGGTGGTGAGCAGTTCTTC. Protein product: CASSLSTSGGEQFF.

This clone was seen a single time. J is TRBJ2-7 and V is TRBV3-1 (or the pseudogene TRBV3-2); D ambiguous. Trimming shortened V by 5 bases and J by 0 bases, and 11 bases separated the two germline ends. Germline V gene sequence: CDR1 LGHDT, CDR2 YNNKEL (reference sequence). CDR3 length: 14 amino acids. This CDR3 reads CASSTDTTSYEQYF. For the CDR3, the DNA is TGTGCCAGCAGCACCGATACAACCTCCTACGAGCAGTACTTC.

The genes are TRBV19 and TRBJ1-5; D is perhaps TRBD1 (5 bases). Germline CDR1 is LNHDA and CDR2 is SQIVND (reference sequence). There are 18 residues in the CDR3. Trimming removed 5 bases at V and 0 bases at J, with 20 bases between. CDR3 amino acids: CASSLRPDGGNSNQPQHF. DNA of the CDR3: TGTGCCAGTAGTCTACGACCGGACGGGGGAAATAGCAATCAGCCCCAGCATTTT.

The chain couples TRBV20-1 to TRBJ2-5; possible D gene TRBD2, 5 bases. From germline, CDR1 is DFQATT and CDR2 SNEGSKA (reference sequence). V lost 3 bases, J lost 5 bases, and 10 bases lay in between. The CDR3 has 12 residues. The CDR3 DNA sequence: TGCAGTGCTAGTTGGCAGCGGGAGACCCAGTACTTC. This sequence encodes CSASWQRETQYF.

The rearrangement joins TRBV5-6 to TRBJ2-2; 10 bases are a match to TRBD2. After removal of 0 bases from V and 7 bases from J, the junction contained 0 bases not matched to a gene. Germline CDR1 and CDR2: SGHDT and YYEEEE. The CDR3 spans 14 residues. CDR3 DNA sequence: TGTGCCAGCAGCTTGGTAGCGGGAGGCGGGGAGCTGTTTTTT. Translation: CASSLVAGGGELFF.

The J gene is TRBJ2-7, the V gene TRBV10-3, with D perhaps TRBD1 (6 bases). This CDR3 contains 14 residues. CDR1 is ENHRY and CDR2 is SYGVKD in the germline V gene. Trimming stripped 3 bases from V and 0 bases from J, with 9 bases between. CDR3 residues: CAISDQGTSYEQYF. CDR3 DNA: TGTGCCATCAGTGACCAGGGGACCTCCTACGAGCAGTACTTC.

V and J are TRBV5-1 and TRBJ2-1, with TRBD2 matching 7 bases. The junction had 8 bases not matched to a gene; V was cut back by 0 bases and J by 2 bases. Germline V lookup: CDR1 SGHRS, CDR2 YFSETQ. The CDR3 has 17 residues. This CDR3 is CASSLVGWREPYNEQFF. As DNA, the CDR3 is TGCGCCAGCAGCTTGGTTGGTTGGCGGGAGCCCTACAATGAGCAGTTCTTC.

In nucleotides, the CDR3 is TGCAGTGCAGGATCCCGAGATACGCAGTATTTT. It specifies CSAGSRDTQYF. The J gene is TRBJ2-3, the V gene TRBV20-1; D is unclear. The V gene's germline CDR1 is DFQATT and CDR2 SNEGSKA (reference sequence). V was trimmed by 6 bases and J by 5 bases, leaving 9 bases between them. The CDR3 has 11 residues.

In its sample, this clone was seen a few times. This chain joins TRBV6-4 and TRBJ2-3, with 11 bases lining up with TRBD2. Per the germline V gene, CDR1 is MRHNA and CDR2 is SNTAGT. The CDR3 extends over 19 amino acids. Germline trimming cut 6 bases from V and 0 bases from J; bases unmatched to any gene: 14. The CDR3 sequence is CASSRTGTSGAGSTDTQYF. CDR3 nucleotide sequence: TGTGCCAGCAGCCGGACAGGGACTAGCGGAGCAGGGAGCACAGATACGCAGTATTTT.

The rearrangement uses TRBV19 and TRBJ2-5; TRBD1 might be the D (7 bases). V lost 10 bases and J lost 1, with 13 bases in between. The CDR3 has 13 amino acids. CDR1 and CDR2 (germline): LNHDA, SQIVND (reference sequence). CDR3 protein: CATGGSVQETQYF. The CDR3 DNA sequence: TGTGCCACAGGGGGGAGCGTCCAAGAGACCCAGTACTTC.

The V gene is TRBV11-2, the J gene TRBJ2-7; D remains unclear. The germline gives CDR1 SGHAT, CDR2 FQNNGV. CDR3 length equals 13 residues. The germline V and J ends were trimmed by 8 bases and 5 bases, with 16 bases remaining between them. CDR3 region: CASRPGDGHEQYF. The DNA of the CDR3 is TGTGCCAGCCGCCCCGGCGATGGACACGAGCAGTACTTC.

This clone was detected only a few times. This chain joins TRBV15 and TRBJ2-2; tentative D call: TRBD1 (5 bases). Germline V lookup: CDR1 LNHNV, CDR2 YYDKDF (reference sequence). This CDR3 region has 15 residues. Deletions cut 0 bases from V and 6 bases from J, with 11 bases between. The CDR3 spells CATSRDIQGSGELFF. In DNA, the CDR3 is TGTGCCACCAGCAGAGATATTCAGGGTTCCGGGGAGCTGTTTTTT.

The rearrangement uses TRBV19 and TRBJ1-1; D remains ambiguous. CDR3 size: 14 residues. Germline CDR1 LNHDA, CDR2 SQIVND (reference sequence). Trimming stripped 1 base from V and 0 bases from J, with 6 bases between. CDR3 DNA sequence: TGTGCCAGTAGTATAGCTGTCATGAACACTGAAGCTTTCTTT. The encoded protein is CASSIAVMNTEAFF.

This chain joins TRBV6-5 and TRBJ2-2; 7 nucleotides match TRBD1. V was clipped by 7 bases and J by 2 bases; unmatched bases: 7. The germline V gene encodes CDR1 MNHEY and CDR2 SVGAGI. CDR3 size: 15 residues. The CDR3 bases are TGTGCCAGCACCATTACAGGGGACAACACCGGGGAGCTGTTTTTT. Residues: CASTITGDNTGELFF.

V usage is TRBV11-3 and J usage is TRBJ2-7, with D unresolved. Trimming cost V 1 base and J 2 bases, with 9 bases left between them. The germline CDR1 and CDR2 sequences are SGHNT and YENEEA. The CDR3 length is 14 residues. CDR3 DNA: TGTGCCAGCAGCTTAGGCCGCCCCGCCTACGAGCAGTACTTC. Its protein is CASSLGRPAYEQYF.

CDR3: CASSPRQGFVNSPLHF. CDR3 nucleotides: TGTGCCAGCAGTCCTCGACAGGGGTTTGTTAATTCACCCCTCCACTTT. The chain recombines TRBV27 with TRBJ1-6; TRBD1 matches 8 bases. Germline CDR1 MNHEY, CDR2 SMNVEV (reference sequence). The CDR3 contains 16 residues. V gave up 5 bases and J gave up 6 bases; unmatched junction bases: 9.

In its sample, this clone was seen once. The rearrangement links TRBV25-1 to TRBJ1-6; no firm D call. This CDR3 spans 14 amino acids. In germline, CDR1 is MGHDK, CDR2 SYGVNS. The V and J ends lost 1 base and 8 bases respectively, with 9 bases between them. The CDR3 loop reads CASSELIGYSPLHF. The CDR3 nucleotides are TGTGCCAGCAGTGAATTGATAGGATATTCACCCCTCCACTTT.

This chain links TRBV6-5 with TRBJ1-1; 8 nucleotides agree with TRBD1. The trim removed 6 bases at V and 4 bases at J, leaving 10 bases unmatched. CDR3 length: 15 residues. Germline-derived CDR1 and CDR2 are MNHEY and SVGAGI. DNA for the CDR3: TGTGCCAGCAGGCTGGAATTTACAGGGGGCACTGAAGCTTTCTTT. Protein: CASRLEFTGGTEAFF.